The 14 T cell receptor beta chains listed next were all sequenced from one sample in a study of cytomegalovirus exposure and HLA in healthy donors. Vbeta (60) and Jbeta (13) primers were used in the PCR. Assay: immunoSEQ multiplex PCR; the TCRdb copy retains only in-frame clones and omits some. The data contain some 80,000 clones, about 80% of them singletons. The sequenced material came from PBMCs. These receptors all come from a man between 35 and 55 years old in good health and CMV-seronegative.

The CDR3 reads CASSLGEGTGYEQYF. Here the CDR3 DNA reads TGTGCCAGCAGCTTGGGGGAGGGAACGGGCTACGAGCAGTACTTC. This chain uses TRBV7-2 with TRBJ2-7, with 7 bases matching TRBD2. J was trimmed by 3 bases and V by 3 bases; bases with no gene match: 8. This CDR3 contains 15 residues. Germline V gene sequence: CDR1 SGHTA, CDR2 FQGNSA.

The V call is TRBV19, the J call TRBJ2-2; tentative D call: TRBD2 (5 bases). V was clipped by 8 bases and J by 4 bases, with 11 bases between them. From germline, CDR1 is LNHDA and CDR2 SQIVND (reference sequence). The CDR3 is made up of 13 amino acids. CDR3 region: CASCLGVTGELFF. CDR3 DNA sequence: TGTGCCAGTTGTCTCGGGGTCACCGGGGAGCTGTTTTTT.

The chain combines TRBV19 with TRBJ1-5; TRBD1 might be the D (6 bases). CDR3 length: 13 residues. The germline V and J ends were trimmed by 3 bases and 4 bases, with 7 bases remaining between them. CDR1 and CDR2 (germline): LNHDA, SQIVND (reference sequence). CDR3 nucleotides: TGTGCCAGTAGTATTGGACAGAATCAGCCCCAGCATTTT. Translating gives CASSIGQNQPQHF. The entire variable domain, with the rest obtained from reference TRBV19 and TRBJ1-5, is as follows: DGGITQSPKYLFRKEGQNVTLSCEQNLNHDAMYWYRQDPGQGLRLIYYSQIVNDFQKGDIAEGYSVSREKKESFPLTVTSAQKNPTAFYLCASSIGQNQPQHFGDGTRLSIL.

V and J are TRBV27 and TRBJ2-1; 8 nucleotides line up with TRBD1. V lost 6 bases and J lost 6; bases outside the gene matches: 10. Germline-derived CDR1 and CDR2 are MNHEY and SMNVEV (reference sequence). This CDR3 comprises 15 residues. DNA of the CDR3: TGTGCCAGCAGCTTACAGGGGGTCCGGGCCAATGAGCAGTTCTTC. This sequence encodes CASSLQGVRANEQFF.

The chain links TRBV5-1 to TRBJ2-7; 11 nucleotides line up with TRBD2. V gave up 0 bases and J gave up 7 bases; unmatched junction bases: 18. The length of the CDR3 is 19 residues. Germline-derived CDR1 and CDR2 are SGHRS and YFSETQ. The CDR3 bases are TGCGCCAGCAGCTTGGCGTCGACTAGCGGGGAGTCCATTTTAGTGGAGCAGTACTTC. As protein: CASSLASTSGESILVEQYF.

The DNA of the CDR3 is TGTGCCAGCAGCCGGGGACAGGGAGTGGGTCAGCCCCAGCATTTT. It codes for CASSRGQGVGQPQHF. V and J are TRBV4-2 and TRBJ1-5; 9 bases map to TRBD1. This CDR3 is built from 15 residues. CDR1 LGHNA and CDR2 YNFKEQ come from the germline V gene. After removal of 4 bases from V and 6 bases from J, the junction contained 7 bases not matched to a gene.

This clone was counted only a few times. The gene calls are TRBV5-1 and TRBJ2-5; 9 positions match TRBD1. The J call may be incorrect, as the DNA end agrees better with TRBJ2-7. This CDR3 region has 15 residues. The germline CDR1 and CDR2 sequences are SGHRS and YFSETQ. CDR3 nucleotides: TGCGCCAGCAGTCTTCAACAGGGGGCTTCCTACGAGCAGTACTTC. Protein sequence: CASSLQQGASYEQYF.

V is TRBV29-1 and J is TRBJ1-2, with TRBD1 identical over 7 bases. V shed 1 base and J 8 bases; nucleotides not matched to a gene: 7. This CDR3 region has 13 residues. CDR1 SQVTM and CDR2 ANQGSEA come from the germline V gene. The CDR3 coding sequence is TGCAGCGTTGAAGCGGACAGGCCAGGGGGCTACACCTTC. Translation gives CSVEADRPGGYTF.

The chain joins TRBV5-4 to TRBJ2-7; perhaps TRBD1 as D (6 bases). The CDR3 runs to 13 residues. The V end was cut by 9 bases, the J end by 0 bases, with 13 bases between. From germline, CDR1 is SGHNT and CDR2 YYREEE (reference sequence). The CDR3 spells CAIRDTSSYEQYF. The CDR3 DNA reads TGTGCCATCAGGGACACAAGCTCCTACGAGCAGTACTTC.

The chain joins TRBV9 to TRBJ2-1; 10 positions match TRBD2. The germline CDR1 and CDR2 sequences are SGDLS and YYNGEE. With V trimmed by 6 bases and J by 8 bases, 11 bases remained unmatched. The CDR3 covers 15 residues. DNA for the CDR3: TGTGCCAGCACCAAGAGCGGGGGGGCTGTCGATGAGCAGTTCTTC. This sequence encodes CASTKSGGAVDEQFF.

The V gene is TRBV5-6, the J gene TRBJ2-5; D is perhaps TRBD1 (5 bases). V lost 0 bases and J 5 bases, leaving 11 bases between the germline ends. The CDR3 runs 14 residues. Germline V gene sequence: CDR1 SGHDT, CDR2 YYEEEE. The CDR3 bases are TGTGCCAGCAGCTTGGCTAGGGGCCGGGAGACCCAGTACTTC. Its translation: CASSLARGRETQYF.

The chain combines TRBV9 with TRBJ2-1; D call uncertain. V was pared by 3 bases and J by 5 bases, with 6 bases between. Looked up from germline, CDR1 is SGDLS and CDR2 is YYNGEE. The length of the CDR3 is 12 residues. CDR3 amino acids: CASSAQNNEQFF. CDR3 nucleotides: TGTGCCAGCAGCGCCCAAAACAATGAGCAGTTCTTC.

This clone was detected only once. The chain carries TRBV18 and TRBJ1-5; TRBD1 is a possible D gene (6 bases). The CDR3 contains 17 residues. V was shortened by 3 bases and J by 0 bases, with 15 bases between the two germline ends. The germline gives CDR1 KGHSH, CDR2 LQKENI. The CDR3: CASSPGGGPYSNQPQHF. DNA of the CDR3: TGTGCCAGCTCACCGGGCGGGGGGCCCTATAGCAATCAGCCCCAGCATTTT.

The J gene is TRBJ2-5, the V gene TRBV12-5; D might be TRBD1 (6 bases). V lost 5 bases to trimming and J lost 9 bases, with 16 bases between them. Germline V gene data show CDR1 as LGHNT and CDR2 as FRNRAP. This CDR3 has 13 residues. In nucleotides, the CDR3 is TGTGCTAGTGGTAAGGACAGTGCCGGATCCCAGTACTTC. Protein: CASGKDSAGSQYF.